The 6 T cell receptor beta chains below all came from one sample that was sequenced in a study of blood T cell repertoires in COVID-19. This table comes from immunoSEQ multiplex PCR, and its TCRdb copy is limited to in-frame clones, with some not included. The sample records around 180,000 clones, approximately 85% being singletons. Sequenced input: peripheral blood. The receptor source for this set is a man older than 75 with COVID-19, enrolled during active disease.

V usage is TRBV28 and J usage is TRBJ1-5, with 8 positions matching TRBD1. There are 15 residues in the CDR3. The trim removed 6 bases at V and 0 bases at J, leaving 4 bases unmatched. Germline V gene lookup returns CDR1 MDHEN and CDR2 SYDVKM. CDR3 DNA sequence: TGTGCCAGCAGCCCGGGACAGGCTAGCAATCAGCCCCAGCATTTT. The encoded protein is CASSPGQASNQPQHF.

This chain links TRBV4-1 with TRBJ2-5, with D unclear. Germline V gene sequence: CDR1 MGHRA, CDR2 YSYEKL. The germline V and J ends were trimmed by 3 bases and 4 bases, with 9 bases remaining between them. The CDR3 extends over 13 amino acids. The CDR3 is CASSQENRETQYF. The DNA for the CDR3 is TGCGCCAGCAGCCAGGAAAACAGAGAGACCCAGTACTTC.

The rearrangement uses TRBV28 and TRBJ2-1, with D possibly being TRBD2 (5 bases). This CDR3 has 13 amino acids. Germline assignment: CDR1 MDHEN and CDR2 SYDVKM. Trimming removed 1 base from V and 15 bases from J, with 16 bases in between. The CDR3 DNA sequence: TGTGCCAGCAGTTTATTGGGAGTGGGATCACGGTTCTTC. As protein: CASSLLGVGSRFF.

This chain uses TRBV25-1 with TRBJ2-3; 9 nucleotides line up with TRBD1. The germline CDR1 and CDR2 sequences are MGHDK and SYGVNS. V was clipped by 6 bases and J by 0 bases; unmatched bases: 4. This CDR3 comprises 15 residues. The CDR3 reads CASSRDRASTDTQYF. DNA of the CDR3: TGTGCCAGCAGCCGGGACAGGGCTAGCACAGATACGCAGTATTTT.

This chain uses TRBV3-1 (or the pseudogene TRBV3-2) with TRBJ1-3; D gene unclear. Trimming took off 7 bases at V and 0 bases at J, with 13 bases between the two ends. The germline gives CDR1 LGHDT, CDR2 YNNKEL (reference sequence). The CDR3 loop spans 15 amino acids. CDR3 in DNA: TGTGCCAGCACCCGCAGGTTTGACTCTGGAAACACCATATATTTT. Its translation: CASTRRFDSGNTIYF.

The J gene is TRBJ1-6, the V gene TRBV4-2; 7 bases line up with TRBD1. In germline, CDR1 is LGHNA, CDR2 YNFKEQ. The trim removed 4 bases at V and 6 bases at J, leaving 9 bases unmatched. This CDR3 comprises 16 residues. CDR3 sequence: CASSPGTVLLNSPLHF. The DNA of the CDR3 is TGTGCCAGCAGCCCCGGGACAGTTTTGCTTAATTCACCCCTCCACTTT.